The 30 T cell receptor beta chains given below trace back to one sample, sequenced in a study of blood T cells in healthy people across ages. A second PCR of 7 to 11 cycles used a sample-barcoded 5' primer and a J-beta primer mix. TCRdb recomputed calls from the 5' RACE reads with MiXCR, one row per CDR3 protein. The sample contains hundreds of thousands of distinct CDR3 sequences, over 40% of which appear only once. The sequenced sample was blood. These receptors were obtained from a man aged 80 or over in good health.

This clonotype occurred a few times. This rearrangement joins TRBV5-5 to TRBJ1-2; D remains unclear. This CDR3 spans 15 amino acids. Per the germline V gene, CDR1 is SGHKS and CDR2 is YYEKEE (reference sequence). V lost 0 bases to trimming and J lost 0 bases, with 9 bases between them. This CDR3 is CASSLEAAANYGYTF. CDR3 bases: TGTGCCAGCAGCTTGGAGGCAGCTGCTAACTATGGCTACACCTTC. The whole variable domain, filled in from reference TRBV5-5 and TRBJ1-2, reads DAGVTQSPTHLIKTRGQQVTLRCSPISGHKSVSWYQQVLGQGPQFIFQYYEKEERGRGNFPDRFSARQFPNYSSELNVNALLLGDSALYLCASSLEAAANYGYTFGSGTRLTVV.

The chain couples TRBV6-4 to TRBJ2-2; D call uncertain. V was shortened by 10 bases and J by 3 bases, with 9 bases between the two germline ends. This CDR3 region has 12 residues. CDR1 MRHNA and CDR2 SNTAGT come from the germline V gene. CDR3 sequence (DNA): TGTGCCACTCCTGGGGACACCGGGGAGCTGTTTTTT. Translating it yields CATPGDTGELFF.

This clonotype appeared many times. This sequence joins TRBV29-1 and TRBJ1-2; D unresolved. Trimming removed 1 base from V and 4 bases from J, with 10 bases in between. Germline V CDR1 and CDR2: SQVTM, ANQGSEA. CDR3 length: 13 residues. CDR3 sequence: CSVEGKGIYGYTF. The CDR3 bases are TGCAGCGTTGAAGGCAAAGGGATCTATGGCTACACCTTC. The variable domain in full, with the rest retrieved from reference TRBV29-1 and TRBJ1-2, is SAVISQKPSRDICQRGTSLTIQCQVDSQVTMMFWYRQQPGQSLTLIATANQGSEATYESGFVIDKFPISRPNLTFSTLTVSNMSPEDSSIYLCSVEGKGIYGYTFGSGTRLTVV.

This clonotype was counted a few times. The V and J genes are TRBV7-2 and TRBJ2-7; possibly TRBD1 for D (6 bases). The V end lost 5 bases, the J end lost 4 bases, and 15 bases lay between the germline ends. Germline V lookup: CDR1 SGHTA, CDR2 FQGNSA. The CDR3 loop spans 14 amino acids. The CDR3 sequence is CASSLYRVGYEQYF. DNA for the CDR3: TGTGCCAGCAGCCTCTACAGGGTTGGGTACGAGCAGTACTTC.

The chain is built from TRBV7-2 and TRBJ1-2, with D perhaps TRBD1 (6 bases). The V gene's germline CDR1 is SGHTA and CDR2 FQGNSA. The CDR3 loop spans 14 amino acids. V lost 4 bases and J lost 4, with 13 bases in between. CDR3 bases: TGTGCCAGCAGCTCCCGGGACACGGCCTATGGCTACACCTTC. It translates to CASSSRDTAYGYTF.

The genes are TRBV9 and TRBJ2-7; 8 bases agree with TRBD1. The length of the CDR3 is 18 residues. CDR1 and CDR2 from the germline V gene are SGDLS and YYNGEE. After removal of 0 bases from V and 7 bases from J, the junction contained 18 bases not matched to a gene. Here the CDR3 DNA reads TGTGCCAGCAGCGTAGAATCCGGGACAGGAGGTTTGGACAATGAGCAGTACTTC. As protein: CASSVESGTGGLDNEQYF. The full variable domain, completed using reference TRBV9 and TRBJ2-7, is DSGVTQTPKHLITATGQRVTLRCSPRSGDLSVYWYQQSLDQGLQFLIQYYNGEERAKGNILERFSAQQFPDLHSELNLSSLELGDSALYFCASSVESGTGGLDNEQYFGPGTRLTVT.

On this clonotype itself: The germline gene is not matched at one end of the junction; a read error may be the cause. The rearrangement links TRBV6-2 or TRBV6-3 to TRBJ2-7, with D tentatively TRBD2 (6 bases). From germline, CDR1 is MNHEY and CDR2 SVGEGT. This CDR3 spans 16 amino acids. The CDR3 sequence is CASSPYPSGSSYEQYF. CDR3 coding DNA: TGTGCCAGCAGTCCATACCCCTCCGGGAGCTCCTATGAGCAGTACTTC.

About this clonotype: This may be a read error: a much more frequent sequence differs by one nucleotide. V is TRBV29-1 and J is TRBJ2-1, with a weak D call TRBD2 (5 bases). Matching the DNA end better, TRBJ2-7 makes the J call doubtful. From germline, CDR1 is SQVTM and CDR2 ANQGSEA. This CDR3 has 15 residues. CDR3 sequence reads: CSVEDMGSSYNEQYF. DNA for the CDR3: TGCAGCGTTGAAGATATGGGGAGCTCCTACAATGAGCAGTACTTC.

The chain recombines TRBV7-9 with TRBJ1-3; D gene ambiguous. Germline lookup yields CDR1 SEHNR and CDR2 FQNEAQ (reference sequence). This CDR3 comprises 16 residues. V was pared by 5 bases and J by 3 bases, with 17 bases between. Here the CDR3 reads CASSPRPPGDGNTIYF. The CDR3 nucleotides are TGTGCCAGCAGCCCGCGACCCCCCGGGGATGGAAACACCATATATTTT.

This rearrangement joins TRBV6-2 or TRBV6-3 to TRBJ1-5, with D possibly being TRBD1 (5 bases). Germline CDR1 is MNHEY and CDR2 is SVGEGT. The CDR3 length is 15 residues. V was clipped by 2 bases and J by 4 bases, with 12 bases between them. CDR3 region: CASSYGGGPNQPQHF. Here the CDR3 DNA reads TGTGCCAGCAGTTACGGTGGGGGACCGAATCAGCCCCAGCATTTT.

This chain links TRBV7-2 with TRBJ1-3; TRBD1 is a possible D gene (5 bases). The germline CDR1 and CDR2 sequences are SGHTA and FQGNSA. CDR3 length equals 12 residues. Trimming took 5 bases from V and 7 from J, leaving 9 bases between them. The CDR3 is CASSGGPNTIYF. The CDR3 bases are TGTGCCAGCAGCGGGGGTCCTAACACCATATATTTT.

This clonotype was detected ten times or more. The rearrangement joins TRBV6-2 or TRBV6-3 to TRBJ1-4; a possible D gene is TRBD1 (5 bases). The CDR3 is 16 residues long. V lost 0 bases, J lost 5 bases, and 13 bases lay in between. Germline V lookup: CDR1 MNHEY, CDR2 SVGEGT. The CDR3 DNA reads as TGTGCCAGCAGTTACTCAACAGGCCCCCGAAATGAAAAACTGTTTTTT. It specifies CASSYSTGPRNEKLFF.

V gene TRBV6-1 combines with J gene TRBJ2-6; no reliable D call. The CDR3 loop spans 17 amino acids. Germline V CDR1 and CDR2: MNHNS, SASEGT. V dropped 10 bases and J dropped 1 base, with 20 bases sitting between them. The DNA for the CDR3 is TGTGCCACCTCAGTGGGGTGGATGCTTTCTGGGGCCAACGTCCTGACTTTC. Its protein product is CATSVGWMLSGANVLTF.

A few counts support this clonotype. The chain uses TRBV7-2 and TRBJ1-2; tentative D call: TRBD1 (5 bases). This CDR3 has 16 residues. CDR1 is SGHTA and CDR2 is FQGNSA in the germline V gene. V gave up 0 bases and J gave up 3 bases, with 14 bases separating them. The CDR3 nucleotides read TGTGCCAGCAGCTTAGCGGGGGTGGGGCGACACTATGGCTACACCTTC. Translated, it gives CASSLAGVGRHYGYTF. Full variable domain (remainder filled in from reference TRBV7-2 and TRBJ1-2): GAGVSQSPSNKVTEKGKDVELRCDPISGHTALYWYRQSLGQGLEFLIYFQGNSAPDKSGLPSDRFSAERTGGSVSTLTIQRTQQEDSAVYLCASSLAGVGRHYGYTFGSGTRLTVV.

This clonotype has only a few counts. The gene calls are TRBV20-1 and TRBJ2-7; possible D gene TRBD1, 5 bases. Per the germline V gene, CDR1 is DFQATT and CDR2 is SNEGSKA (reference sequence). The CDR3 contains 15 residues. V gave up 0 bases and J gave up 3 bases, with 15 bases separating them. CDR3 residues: CSARDPWTSDYEQYF. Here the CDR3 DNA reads TGCAGTGCTAGAGATCCTTGGACATCAGACTACGAGCAGTACTTC.

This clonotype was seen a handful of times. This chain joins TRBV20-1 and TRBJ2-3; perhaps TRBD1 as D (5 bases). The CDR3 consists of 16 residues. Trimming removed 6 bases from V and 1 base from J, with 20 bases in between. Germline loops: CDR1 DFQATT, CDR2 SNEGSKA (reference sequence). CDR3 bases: TGCAGTGCCAATGTTCCCGCCAGGGCCGGCACAGATACGCAGTATTTT. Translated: CSANVPARAGTDTQYF.

The chain's CDR3 is CASSFQAGRANEQFF. DNA of the CDR3: TGTGCCAGCAGTTTTCAGGCGGGCAGGGCCAATGAGCAGTTCTTC. This chain connects TRBV28 to TRBJ2-1, with D perhaps assigned TRBD1 or TRBD2 (5 bases each). Trimming took off 3 bases at V and 6 bases at J, with 15 bases between the two ends. CDR3 size: 15 residues. The germline gives CDR1 MDHEN, CDR2 SYDVKM.

The CDR3 coding sequence is TGTGCCAGCACCGCTAGCGGGGGGGCCATGGGTGAGCAGTTCTTC. Translation: CASTASGGAMGEQFF. This sequence joins TRBV2 and TRBJ2-1, with 12 bases identical to TRBD2. The CDR3 is 15 residues long. V was clipped by 7 bases and J by 9 bases; unmatched bases: 10. CDR1 is SNHLY and CDR2 is FYNNEI in the germline V gene.

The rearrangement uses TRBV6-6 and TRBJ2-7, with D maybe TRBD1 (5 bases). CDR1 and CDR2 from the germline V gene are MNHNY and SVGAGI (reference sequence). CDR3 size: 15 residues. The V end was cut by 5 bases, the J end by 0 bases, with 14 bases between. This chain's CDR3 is CASSTYRTTSYEQYF. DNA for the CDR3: TGTGCCAGCAGTACTTACCGGACAACCTCCTACGAGCAGTACTTC.

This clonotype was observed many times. The CDR3 spells CASSPTGRRYQETQYF. The CDR3 DNA is TGTGCCAGCAGTCCAACGGGACGGCGGTACCAAGAGACCCAGTACTTC. This rearrangement joins TRBV27 to TRBJ2-5; D assignment may be TRBD1 or TRBD2 (5 bases each). V lost 5 bases and J 0 bases, leaving 16 bases between the germline ends. This CDR3 comprises 16 residues. Germline assignment: CDR1 MNHEY and CDR2 SMNVEV (reference sequence).

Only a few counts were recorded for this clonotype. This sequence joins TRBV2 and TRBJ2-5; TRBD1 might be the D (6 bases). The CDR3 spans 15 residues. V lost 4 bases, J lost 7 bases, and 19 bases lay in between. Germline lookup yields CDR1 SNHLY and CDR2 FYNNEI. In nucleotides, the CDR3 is TGTGCCAGCAGTGGAGTGCAGGGGATGAGTGGGACCCAGTACTTC. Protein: CASSGVQGMSGTQYF.

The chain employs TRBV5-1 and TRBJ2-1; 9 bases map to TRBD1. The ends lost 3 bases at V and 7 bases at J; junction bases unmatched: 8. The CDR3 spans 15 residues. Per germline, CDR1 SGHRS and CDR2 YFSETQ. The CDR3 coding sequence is TGCGCCAGCAGCTGGTCCGGGACAGGGCAAAATGAGCAGTTCTTC. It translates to CASSWSGTGQNEQFF.

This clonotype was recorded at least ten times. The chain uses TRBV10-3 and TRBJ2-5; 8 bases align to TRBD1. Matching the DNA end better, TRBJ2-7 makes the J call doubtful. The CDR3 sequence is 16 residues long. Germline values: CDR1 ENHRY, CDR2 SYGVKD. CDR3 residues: CAISAGGQGGKDEQYF. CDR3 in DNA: TGTGCCATCAGTGCAGGCGGACAGGGAGGTAAAGACGAGCAGTACTTC.

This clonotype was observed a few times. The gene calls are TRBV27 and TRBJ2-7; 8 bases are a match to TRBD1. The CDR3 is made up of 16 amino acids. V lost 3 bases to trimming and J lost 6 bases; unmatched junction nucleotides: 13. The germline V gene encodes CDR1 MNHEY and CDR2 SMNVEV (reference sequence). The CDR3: CASSFMSGGAYPEQYF. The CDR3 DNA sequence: TGTGCCAGCAGTTTCATGTCAGGGGGCGCTTACCCCGAGCAGTACTTC.

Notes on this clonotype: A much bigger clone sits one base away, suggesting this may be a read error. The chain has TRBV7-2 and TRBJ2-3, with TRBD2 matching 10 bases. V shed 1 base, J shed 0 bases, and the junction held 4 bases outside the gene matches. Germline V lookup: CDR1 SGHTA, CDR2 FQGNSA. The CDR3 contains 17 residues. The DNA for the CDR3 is TGTGCCAGCAGCTTAGGAGCGGGGGGGCCAAGCACAGATACGCAGTATTTT. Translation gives CASSLGAGGPSTDTQYF. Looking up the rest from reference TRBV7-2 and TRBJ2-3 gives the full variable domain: GAGVSQSPSNKVTEKGKDVELRCDPISGHTALYWYRQSLGQGLEFLIYFQGNSAPDKSGLPSDRFSAERTGGSVSTLTIQRTQQEDSAVYLCASSLGAGGPSTDTQYFGPGTRLTVL.

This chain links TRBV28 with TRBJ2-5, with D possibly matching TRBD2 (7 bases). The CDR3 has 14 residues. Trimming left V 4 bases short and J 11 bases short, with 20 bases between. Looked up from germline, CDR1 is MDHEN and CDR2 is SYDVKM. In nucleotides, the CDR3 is TGTGCCAGCAGTTCCGGCCGGGGGGCGTGGGAGCAGTACTTC. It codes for CASSSGRGAWEQYF. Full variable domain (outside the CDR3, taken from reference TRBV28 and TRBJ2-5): DVKVTQSSRYLVKRTGEKVFLECVQDMDHENMFWYRQDPGLGLRLIYFSYDVKMKEKGDIPEGYSVSREKKERFSLILESASTNQTSMYLCASSSGRGAWEQYFGPGTRLLVL.

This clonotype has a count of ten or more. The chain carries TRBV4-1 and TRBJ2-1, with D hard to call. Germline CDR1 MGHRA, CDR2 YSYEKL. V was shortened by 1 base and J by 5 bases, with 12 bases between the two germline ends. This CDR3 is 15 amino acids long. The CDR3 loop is CASSQVGLRDNEQFF. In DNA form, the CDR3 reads TGCGCCAGCAGCCAAGTGGGCCTTAGAGACAATGAGCAGTTCTTC.

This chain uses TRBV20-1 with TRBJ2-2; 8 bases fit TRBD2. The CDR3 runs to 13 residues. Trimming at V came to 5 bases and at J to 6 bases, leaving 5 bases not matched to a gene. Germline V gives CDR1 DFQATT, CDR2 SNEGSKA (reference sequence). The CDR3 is CSAQTTSAGELFF. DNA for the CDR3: TGCAGTGCTCAAACGACTAGCGCCGGGGAGCTGTTTTTT.

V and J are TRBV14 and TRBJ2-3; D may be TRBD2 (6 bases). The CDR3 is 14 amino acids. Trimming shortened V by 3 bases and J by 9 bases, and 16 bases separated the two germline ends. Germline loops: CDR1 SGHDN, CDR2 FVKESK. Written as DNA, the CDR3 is TGTGCCAGCAGCCAGGCCTCTAGCGTGTGGACGCAGTATTTT. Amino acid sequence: CASSQASSVWTQYF.

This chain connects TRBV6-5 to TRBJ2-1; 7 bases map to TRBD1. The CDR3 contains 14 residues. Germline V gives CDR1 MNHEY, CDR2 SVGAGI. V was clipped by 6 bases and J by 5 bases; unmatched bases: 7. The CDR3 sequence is CASSRDRDNNEQFF. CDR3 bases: TGTGCCAGCAGCCGAGACAGGGATAACAATGAGCAGTTCTTC.